A single sample is the source of the 14 T cell receptor beta chains below, sequenced in a study of T cell responses to AZD1222 COVID-19 vaccine. TCRdb's copy holds only in-frame clones and misses some; the assay was immunoSEQ multiplex PCR. The sample gives about 150,000 clones, approximately 86% of which show up once; more than 6.5% is in the top ten. The material sequenced was peripheral blood, taken after recovery from COVID-19. All receptors come from an adult who had recovered from COVID-19.

The chain joins TRBV7-9 to TRBJ2-5; weak D call: TRBD2 (5 bases). The CDR3 has 14 amino acids. The germline V gene encodes CDR1 SEHNR and CDR2 FQNEAQ (reference sequence). Trimming shortened V by 5 bases and J by 5 bases, and 15 bases separated the two germline ends. DNA of the CDR3: TGTGCCAGCAGCCCCGATACGGGGTTCGAGACCCAGTACTTC. As protein: CASSPDTGFETQYF.

V gene TRBV18 combines with J gene TRBJ1-5; D gene ambiguous. Trimming took off 3 bases at V and 0 bases at J, with 9 bases between the two ends. CDR1 is KGHSH and CDR2 is LQKENI in the germline V gene. The CDR3 runs to 15 residues. The CDR3 spells CASSPVKGSNQPQHF. CDR3 in DNA: TGTGCCAGCTCACCTGTCAAGGGTAGCAATCAGCCCCAGCATTTT. The variable domain in full, completed from reference TRBV18 and TRBJ1-5, reads NAGVMQNPRHLVRRRGQEARLRCSPMKGHSHVYWYRQLPEEGLKFMVYLQKENIIDESGMPKERFSAEFPKEGPSILRIQQVVRGDSAAYFCASSPVKGSNQPQHFGDGTRLSIL.

The chain joins TRBV9 to TRBJ1-1, with D perhaps matching TRBD1 (6 bases). The CDR3 spans 14 residues. V was pared by 2 bases and J by 7 bases, with 15 bases between. Germline V lookup: CDR1 SGDLS, CDR2 YYNGEE. CDR3 sequence reads: CASSVAGATLEAFF. In DNA, the CDR3 is TGTGCCAGCAGCGTCGCAGGGGCCACCCTTGAAGCTTTCTTT.

The chain uses TRBV5-1 and TRBJ2-7, with 8 nucleotides matching TRBD2. CDR3 length equals 13 residues. Germline V gene data show CDR1 as SGHRS and CDR2 as YFSETQ. Trimming at V came to 5 bases and at J to 5 bases, leaving 6 bases not matched to a gene. CDR3: CASRPSGLHEQYF. The CDR3 DNA follows: TGCGCCAGCAGACCTAGCGGGCTCCACGAGCAGTACTTC.

This chain joins TRBV6-2 or TRBV6-3 and TRBJ2-3; TRBD2 agrees at 8 bases. The germline V gene has CDR1 MNHEY and CDR2 SVGEGT. The junction had 9 bases not matched to a gene; V was cut back by 3 bases and J by 1 base. The length of the CDR3 is 17 residues. The DNA of the CDR3 is TGTGCCAGCAGTTATAAGCTCGGGACTAGAGGCACAGATACGCAGTATTTT. Translated: CASSYKLGTRGTDTQYF.

The chain joins TRBV11-2 to TRBJ2-7; a possible D gene is TRBD2 (6 bases). The CDR3 is made up of 16 amino acids. Trimming took 5 bases from V and 0 from J, leaving 17 bases between them. Looked up from germline, CDR1 is SGHAT and CDR2 is FQNNGV. The CDR3 spells CASSLRGAGRSYEQYF. In nucleotides, the CDR3 is TGTGCCAGCAGCCTCCGAGGAGCGGGCCGCTCCTACGAGCAGTACTTC. The full variable domain, its missing parts supplied by reference TRBV11-2 and TRBJ2-7, is EAGVAQSPRYKIIEKRQSVAFWCNPISGHATLYWYQQILGQGPKLLIQFQNNGVVDDSQLPKDRFSAERLKGVDSTLKIQPAKLEDSAVYLCASSLRGAGRSYEQYFGPGTRLTVT.

The chain has TRBV11-1 and TRBJ1-1; 7 bases fit TRBD1. V lost 5 bases to trimming and J lost 3 bases; unmatched junction nucleotides: 6. The CDR3 is 14 amino acids. CDR1 is SGHAT and CDR2 is FQDESV in the germline V gene (reference sequence). CDR3 coding DNA: TGTGCCAGCAGCCGAGGGACAGTCGACACTGAAGCTTTCTTT. As protein: CASSRGTVDTEAFF.

This clone has just a few counts. The CDR3 sequence is CASSARDGTRGPGELFF. The CDR3 nucleotides read TGTGCCAGCAGCGCGAGAGACGGGACTAGAGGCCCCGGGGAGCTGTTTTTT. The genes are TRBV9 and TRBJ2-2; 8 nucleotides align to TRBD2. Germline lookup yields CDR1 SGDLS and CDR2 YYNGEE. The CDR3 is 17 residues long. Trimming cost V 3 bases and J 6 bases; bases outside gene matches: 13.

This clone was counted once. The V gene is TRBV19, the J gene TRBJ1-2; D perhaps matches TRBD1 (5 bases). This CDR3 spans 14 amino acids. CDR1 is LNHDA, CDR2 SQIVND, per germline (reference sequence). Trimming took off 3 bases at V and 3 bases at J, with 11 bases between the two ends. This CDR3 reads CASSMGGLYYGYTF. DNA of the CDR3: TGTGCCAGTAGTATGGGGGGACTTTACTATGGCTACACCTTC. The full variable domain, in which reference TRBV19 and TRBJ1-2 provide the parts outside the CDR3, is DGGITQSPKYLFRKEGQNVTLSCEQNLNHDAMYWYRQDPGQGLRLIYYSQIVNDFQKGDIAEGYSVSREKKESFPLTVTSAQKNPTAFYLCASSMGGLYYGYTFGSGTRLTVV.

The rearrangement joins TRBV5-1 to TRBJ2-3; 11 bases match TRBD2. Looked up from germline, CDR1 is SGHRS and CDR2 is YFSETQ. The CDR3 is 16 residues long. V was clipped by 0 bases and J by 4 bases; unmatched bases: 4. CDR3 DNA sequence: TGCGCCAGCAGCTTGGAACTAGCGGGAGTCCCAGATACGCAGTATTTT. This sequence encodes CASSLELAGVPDTQYF.

The J gene is TRBJ1-1, the V gene TRBV3-1 (or the pseudogene TRBV3-2); possible D gene TRBD1, 6 bases. Germline CDR1 is LGHDT and CDR2 is YNNKEL (reference sequence). The CDR3 sequence is 15 residues long. Trimming pared 1 base from V and 4 bases from J, leaving 13 bases between. CDR3 coding DNA: TGTGCCAGCAGCCAAGCGGGGGCGGTCGGCACTGAAGCTTTCTTT. It translates to CASSQAGAVGTEAFF.

This clone was counted between two and nine times. V and J are TRBV12-3 or TRBV12-4 and TRBJ2-3; D gene ambiguous. Trimming pared 5 bases from V and 0 bases from J, leaving 6 bases between. This CDR3 spans 13 amino acids. The DNA of the CDR3 is TGTGCCAGCAGTCCCTGGAGCACAGATACGCAGTATTTT. It encodes CASSPWSTDTQYF.

This chain joins TRBV7-9 and TRBJ2-4, with TRBD2 matching 14 bases. J lost 0 bases, V lost 5 bases, and 12 bases had no gene match. Germline V gene data show CDR1 as SEHNR and CDR2 as FQNEAQ (reference sequence). CDR3 length: 20 amino acids. The CDR3 loop is CASSTRLAGGPSGAKNIQYF. CDR3 nucleotides: TGTGCCAGCAGCACCAGACTAGCGGGGGGGCCGAGTGGAGCCAAAAACATTCAGTACTTC. Full variable domain (missing parts from reference TRBV7-9 and TRBJ2-4): DTGVSQNPRHKITKRGQNVTFRCDPISEHNRLYWYRQTLGQGPEFLTYFQNEAQLEKSRLLSDRFSAERPKGSFSTLEIQRTEQGDSAMYLCASSTRLAGGPSGAKNIQYFGAGTRLSVL.

J is TRBJ1-1 and V is TRBV11-2; no clear D. V shed 3 bases and J shed 7 bases, with 12 bases lying between them. Germline V gives CDR1 SGHAT, CDR2 FQNNGV. The CDR3 is 13 amino acids. In DNA form, the CDR3 reads TGTGCCAGCAGCTTTACGGGCCAAAATGAAGCTTTCTTT. It yields the protein CASSFTGQNEAFF. The variable domain in full, completed from reference TRBV11-2 and TRBJ1-1, reads EAGVAQSPRYKIIEKRQSVAFWCNPISGHATLYWYQQILGQGPKLLIQFQNNGVVDDSQLPKDRFSAERLKGVDSTLKIQPAKLEDSAVYLCASSFTGQNEAFFGQGTRLTVV.